Below are 6 T cell receptor beta chains sequenced from a single sample in a study of CD8+ T cells in alopecia areata. It was cDNA, reverse transcribed from extracted RNA, that served as the sequencing template. Sequencing used immunoSEQ multiplex PCR; TCRdb keeps in-frame clones, though not all of them. The sample includes under 250,000 clones, approximately 65% seen only once; the top ten take 1% to 1.5%. Treatment defined: oral pan-JAK inhibitor, 5-10 mg twice daily. The sequenced sample was CD4+ T cells sorted from blood, obtained around week 42, from a patient treated with tofacitinib. The receptor set was obtained from a human donor with alopecia areata.

The chain recombines TRBV23-1 with TRBJ1-3; D may be TRBD1 (5 bases). TRBV23-1 carries the ORF label, with uncertain function. V dropped 7 bases and J dropped 8 bases, with 12 bases sitting between them. The CDR3 length is 12 residues. The CDR3 spells CASMGPGDTIYF. Written as DNA, the CDR3 is TGCGCCAGCATGGGGCCCGGAGACACCATATATTTT.

The V gene is TRBV4-3, the J gene TRBJ1-5; D gene uncertain. The CDR3 contains 13 residues. Germline CDR1 reads LGHNA; CDR2 reads YSLEER. Between the trimmed V and J ends, which lost 0 bases and 6 bases, there was a span of 6 bases. The CDR3: CASSQDDGQPQHF. In nucleotides, the CDR3 is TGCGCCAGCAGCCAAGACGACGGTCAGCCCCAGCATTTT.

This rearrangement joins TRBV4-1 to TRBJ1-1, with D perhaps TRBD1 (5 bases). Between the trimmed V and J ends, which lost 4 bases and 3 bases, there was a span of 18 bases. The CDR3 is 16 amino acids. Germline V lookup: CDR1 MGHRA, CDR2 YSYEKL. The CDR3 here is CASSPQRTGGDTEAFF. CDR3 nucleotide sequence: TGCGCCAGCAGCCCTCAACGCACAGGAGGGGACACTGAAGCTTTCTTT.

This clone has a handful of counts. Its ends do not fully match the called genes, so a read error is possible. J is TRBJ1-5 and V is TRBV7-2, with 10 bases lining up with TRBD1. The CDR3 totals 16 residues. Germline CDR1 SGHTA, CDR2 FQGNSA. CDR3 in DNA: TGTGCCAGCAGCCTAGCCGGGACAGGGGACAATCAGCCCCAGCATTTT. Protein product: CASSLAGTGDNQPQHF.

The chain carries TRBV29-1 and TRBJ2-3; perhaps TRBD2 as D (5 bases). Germline V gives CDR1 SQVTM, CDR2 ANQGSEA. Trimming took 4 bases from V and 0 from J, leaving 11 bases between them. This CDR3 has 14 residues. The CDR3 is CSVGVGASTDTQYF. The CDR3 DNA reads TGCAGCGTTGGAGTGGGAGCTAGCACAGATACGCAGTATTTT.

In this sample, this clone turned up once. The CDR3 protein is CASSPLGQGPYEQYF. DNA for the CDR3: TGTGCCAGCAGCCCGCTGGGACAGGGTCCTTACGAGCAGTACTTC. The V gene is TRBV7-9, the J gene TRBJ2-7; 9 bases match TRBD1. The V gene's germline CDR1 is SEHNR and CDR2 FQNEAQ (reference sequence). The V and J ends lost 5 bases and 4 bases, in that order; junction bases with no gene match: 9. This CDR3 is 15 amino acids long.